Included here is one TCR beta chain sequence, with context. The antigen is undetermined. The CDR3 sequence is 18 residues long. Germline V gives CDR1 MNHNS, CDR2 SASEGT. V lost 6 bases and J 1 base, leaving 22 bases between the germline ends. The sample comes from a study of T cells after yellow fever vaccination. At the level of the study: SMART-Seq v4 Ultra Low Input prepared libraries from low-cell fractions.

Study-wide findings and caveats: A large majority of primary-vaccination clones showed up again after the booster (96% CD4, 85% to 90% CD8). The CD4 and CD8 compartments had a small share of their clonotypes in common.

TCR cDNA was made by 5'RACE template switching, adding a universal primer site and UMIs. TCRdb fed the 5' RACE reads into MiXCR, producing one record per CDR3 protein. The profile shows roughly 260,000 distinct CDR3 sequences, over 10% of them singletons. The clonotype comes from a man between 25 and 39 years old who received the YFV17D yellow fever vaccine. This specimen consisted of CD4+ T cells sorted from PBMCs, obtained 45 days after the yellow fever booster vaccination. V usage is TRBV6-1 and J usage is TRBJ2-4, with D perhaps TRBD2 (5 bases). As DNA, the CDR3 is TGTGCCAGCAGCACCGCTCCATTATCGCGAGGGGCCAAAAACATTCAGTACTTC. Its translation is CASSTAPLSRGAKNIQYF.